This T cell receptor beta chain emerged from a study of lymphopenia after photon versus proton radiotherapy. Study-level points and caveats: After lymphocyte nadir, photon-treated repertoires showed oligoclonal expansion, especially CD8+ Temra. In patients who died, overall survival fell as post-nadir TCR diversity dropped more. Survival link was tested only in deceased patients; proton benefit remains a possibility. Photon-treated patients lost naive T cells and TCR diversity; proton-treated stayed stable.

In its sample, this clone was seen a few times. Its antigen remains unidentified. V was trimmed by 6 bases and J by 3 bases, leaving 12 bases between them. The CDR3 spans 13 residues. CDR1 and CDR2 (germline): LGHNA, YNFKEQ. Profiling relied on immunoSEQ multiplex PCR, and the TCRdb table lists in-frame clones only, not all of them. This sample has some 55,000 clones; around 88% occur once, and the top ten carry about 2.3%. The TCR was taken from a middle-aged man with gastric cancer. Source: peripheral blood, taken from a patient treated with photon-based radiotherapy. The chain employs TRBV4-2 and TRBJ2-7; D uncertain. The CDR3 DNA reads TGTGCCAGCAGACCCCGGTCGGGCTACGAGCAGTACTTC. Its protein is CASRPRSGYEQYF.